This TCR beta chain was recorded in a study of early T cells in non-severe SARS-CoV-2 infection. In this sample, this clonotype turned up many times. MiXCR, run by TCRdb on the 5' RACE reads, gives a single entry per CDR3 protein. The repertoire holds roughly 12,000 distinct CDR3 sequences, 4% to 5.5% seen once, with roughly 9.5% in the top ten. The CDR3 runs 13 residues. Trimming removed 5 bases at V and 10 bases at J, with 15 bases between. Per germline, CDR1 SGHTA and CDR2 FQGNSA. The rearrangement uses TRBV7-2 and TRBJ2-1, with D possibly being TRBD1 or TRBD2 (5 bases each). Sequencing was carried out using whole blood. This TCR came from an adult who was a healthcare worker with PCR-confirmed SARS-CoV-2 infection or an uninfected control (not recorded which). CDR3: CASSPGPVGEQFF. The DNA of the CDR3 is TGTGCCAGCAGCCCGGGACCGGTTGGGGAGCAGTTCTTC. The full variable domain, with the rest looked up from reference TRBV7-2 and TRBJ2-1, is GAGVSQSPSNKVTEKGKDVELRCDPISGHTALYWYRQSLGQGLEFLIYFQGNSAPDKSGLPSDRFSAERTGGSVSTLTIQRTQQEDSAVYLCASSPGPVGEQFFGPGTRLTVL.